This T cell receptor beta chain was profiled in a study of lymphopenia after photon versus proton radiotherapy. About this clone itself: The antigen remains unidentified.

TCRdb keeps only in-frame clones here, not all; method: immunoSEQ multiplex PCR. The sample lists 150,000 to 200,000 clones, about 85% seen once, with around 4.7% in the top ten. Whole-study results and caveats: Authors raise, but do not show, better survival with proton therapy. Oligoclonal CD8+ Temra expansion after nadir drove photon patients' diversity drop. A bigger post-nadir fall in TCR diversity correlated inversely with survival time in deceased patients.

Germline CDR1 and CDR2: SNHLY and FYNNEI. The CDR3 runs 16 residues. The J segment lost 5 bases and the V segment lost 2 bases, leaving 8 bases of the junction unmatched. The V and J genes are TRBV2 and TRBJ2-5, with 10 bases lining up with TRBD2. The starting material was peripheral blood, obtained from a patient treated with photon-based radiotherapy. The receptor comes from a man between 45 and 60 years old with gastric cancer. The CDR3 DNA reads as TGTGCCAGCAGTGAACGGGCTAGCGGGAGTGGCGAGACCCAGTACTTC. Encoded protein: CASSERASGSGETQYF.